Presented here are 5 T cell receptor beta chains from one specimen sequenced in a study of cytomegalovirus exposure and HLA in healthy donors. Sequencing used immunoSEQ multiplex PCR; TCRdb keeps in-frame clones, though not all of them. The sample carries 150,000 to 200,000 clones, approximately 86% recorded once. Sequencing used PBMCs. These TCRs come from a man between 18 and 29 years old in good health and CMV-seropositive.

The chain combines TRBV30 with TRBJ1-6; D not certain. Germline V gene lookup returns CDR1 GTSNPN and CDR2 SVGIG (reference sequence). V shed 6 bases and J shed 9 bases, with 12 bases lying between them. There are 12 residues in the CDR3. DNA for the CDR3: TGTGCCTGCACAGCCGCGGGTTCACCCCTCCACTTT. Translating it yields CACTAAGSPLHF.

This clone showed up just once. The chain combines TRBV10-3 with TRBJ2-7; the match to TRBD1 covers 7 bases. The CDR3 runs 15 residues. Germline V gene data show CDR1 as ENHRY and CDR2 as SYGVKD. J lost 2 bases, V lost 3 bases, and 7 bases had no gene match. The CDR3 sequence is CAISDPMGQPYEQYF. DNA of the CDR3: TGTGCCATCAGTGACCCGATGGGACAGCCCTACGAGCAGTACTTC.

V gene TRBV4-3 combines with J gene TRBJ2-7; 8 nucleotides agree with TRBD1. Germline V gene sequence: CDR1 LGHNA, CDR2 YSLEER. Unmatched junction bases numbered 4, after V lost 5 bases and J lost 1 base. CDR3 length: 14 amino acids. The chain's CDR3 is CASSYGTGSYEQYF. Written as DNA, the CDR3 is TGCGCCAGCAGCTACGGGACAGGTTCCTACGAGCAGTACTTC.

This clone was seen once. The rearrangement joins TRBV6-1 to TRBJ2-1, with 8 bases lining up with TRBD1. The germline gives CDR1 MNHNS, CDR2 SASEGT. The CDR3 extends over 15 amino acids. The ends lost 3 bases at V and 8 bases at J; junction bases unmatched: 9. The CDR3 loop is CASSDRGRKVDEQFF. As DNA, the CDR3 is TGTGCCAGCAGTGACAGGGGGCGAAAGGTCGATGAGCAGTTCTTC.

This clone has only one observation. The chain couples TRBV9 to TRBJ2-3; 10 bases agree with TRBD2. The junction had 4 bases not matched to a gene; V was cut back by 3 bases and J by 3 bases. Germline CDR1 and CDR2: SGDLS and YYNGEE. This CDR3 spans 15 amino acids. As DNA, the CDR3 is TGTGCCAGCAGCGACAGCGGGGGGGCGACAGATACGCAGTATTTT. It codes for CASSDSGGATDTQYF.